This entry features one T cell receptor beta chain sequence. The CDR3 contains 16 residues. Germline V gene lookup returns CDR1 MGHRA and CDR2 YSYEKL. Trimming removed 2 bases at V and 4 bases at J, with 17 bases between. The data stem from a study of blood T cell repertoires in COVID-19. The overall study: From the United States, Italy and Spain came samples of acute and convalescent COVID-19.

Produced via immunoSEQ multiplex PCR; TCRdb's table is partial and in-frame only. The table shows about 83,000 clones, with 75% to 90% occurring only once. This sequence originates from a woman in her fifties or sixties with active or convalescent COVID-19. This chain connects TRBV4-1 to TRBJ1-2, with D possibly being TRBD1 (6 bases). Sequencing was performed on peripheral blood. The CDR3 spells CASSQPTLRTVYGYTF. The CDR3 DNA is TGCGCCAGCAGCCAACCCACACTTAGGACAGTCTATGGCTACACCTTC.